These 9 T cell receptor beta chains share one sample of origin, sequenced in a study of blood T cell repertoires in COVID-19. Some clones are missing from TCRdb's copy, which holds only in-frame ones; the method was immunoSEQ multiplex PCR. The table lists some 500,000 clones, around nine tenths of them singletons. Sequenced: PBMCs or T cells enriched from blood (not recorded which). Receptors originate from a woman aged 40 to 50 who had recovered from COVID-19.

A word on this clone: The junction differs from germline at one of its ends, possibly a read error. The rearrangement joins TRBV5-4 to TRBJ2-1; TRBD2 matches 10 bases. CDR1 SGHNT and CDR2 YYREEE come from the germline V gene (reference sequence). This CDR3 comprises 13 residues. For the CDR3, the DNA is TGTGCCAGCAGCTGGGGGACTAGCGAACAACGGCTCTTC. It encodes CASSWGTSEQRLF.

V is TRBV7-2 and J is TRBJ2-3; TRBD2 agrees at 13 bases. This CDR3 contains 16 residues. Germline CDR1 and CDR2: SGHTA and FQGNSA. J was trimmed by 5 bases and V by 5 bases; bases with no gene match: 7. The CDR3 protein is CASSTSGRAGGDTQYF. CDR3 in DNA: TGTGCCAGCAGCACTAGCGGGAGGGCCGGCGGAGATACGCAGTATTTT.

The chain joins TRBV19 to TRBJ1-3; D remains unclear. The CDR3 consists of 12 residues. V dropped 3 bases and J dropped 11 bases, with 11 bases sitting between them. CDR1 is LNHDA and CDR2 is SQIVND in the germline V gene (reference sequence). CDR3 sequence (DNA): TGTGCCAGTAGTATCTATGAGGGCGCCATATATTTT. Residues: CASSIYEGAIYF.

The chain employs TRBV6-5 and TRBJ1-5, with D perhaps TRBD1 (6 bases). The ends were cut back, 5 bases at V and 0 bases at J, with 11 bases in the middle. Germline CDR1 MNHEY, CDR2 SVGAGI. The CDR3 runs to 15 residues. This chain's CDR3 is CASSPTGYSNQPQHF. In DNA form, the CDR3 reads TGTGCCAGCAGTCCTACAGGGTATAGCAATCAGCCCCAGCATTTT.

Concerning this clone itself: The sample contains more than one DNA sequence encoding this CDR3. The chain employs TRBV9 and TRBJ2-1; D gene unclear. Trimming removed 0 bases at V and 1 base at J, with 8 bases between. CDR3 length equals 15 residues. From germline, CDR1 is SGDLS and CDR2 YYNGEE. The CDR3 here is CASSVATGSYNEQFF. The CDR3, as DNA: TGTGCCAGCAGCGTAGCGACCGGGTCCTACAATGAGCAGTTCTTC.

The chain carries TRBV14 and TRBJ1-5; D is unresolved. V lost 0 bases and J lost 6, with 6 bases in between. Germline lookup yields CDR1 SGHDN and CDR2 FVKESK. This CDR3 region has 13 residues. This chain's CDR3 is CASSQESSQPQHF. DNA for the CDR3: TGTGCCAGCAGCCAAGAGTCCAGTCAGCCCCAGCATTTT. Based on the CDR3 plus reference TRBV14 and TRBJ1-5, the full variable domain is EAGVTQFPSHSVIEKGQTVTLRCDPISGHDNLYWYRRVMGKEIKFLLHFVKESKQDESGMPNNRFLAERTGGTYSTLKVQPAELEDSGVYFCASSQESSQPQHFGDGTRLSIL.

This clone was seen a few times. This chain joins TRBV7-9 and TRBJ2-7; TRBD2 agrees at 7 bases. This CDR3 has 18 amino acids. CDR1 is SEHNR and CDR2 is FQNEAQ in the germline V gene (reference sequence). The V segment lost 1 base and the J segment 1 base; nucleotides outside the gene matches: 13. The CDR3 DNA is TGTGCCAGCAGCTTAGGGGTCCTAGCGGATAGATATTCCTACGAGCAGTACTTC. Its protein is CASSLGVLADRYSYEQYF.

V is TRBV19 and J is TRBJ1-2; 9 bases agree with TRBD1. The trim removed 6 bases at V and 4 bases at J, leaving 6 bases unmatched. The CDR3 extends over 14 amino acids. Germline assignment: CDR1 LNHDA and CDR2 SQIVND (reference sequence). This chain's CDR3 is CASRYRGPLYGYTF. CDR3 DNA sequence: TGTGCCAGTAGGTACAGGGGGCCCCTCTATGGCTACACCTTC.

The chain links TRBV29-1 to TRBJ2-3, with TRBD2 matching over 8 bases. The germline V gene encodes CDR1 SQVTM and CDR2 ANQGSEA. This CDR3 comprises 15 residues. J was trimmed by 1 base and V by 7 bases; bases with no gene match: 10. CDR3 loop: CSATPSAGGTDTQYF. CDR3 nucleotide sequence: TGCAGCGCCACCCCCTCAGCGGGGGGCACAGATACGCAGTATTTT.